This TCR beta chain was retrieved from a study of blood T cell repertoires in COVID-19. TCRdb's copy holds only in-frame clones and misses some; the assay was immunoSEQ multiplex PCR. The sample includes 200,000 to 250,000 clones, about 88% seen only once; the top ten take roughly 2.6%. Sequencing used peripheral blood. The clonotype originates from a woman between 55 and 75 years old with acute or convalescent COVID-19.

The DNA for the CDR3 is TGTGCCAGCAGTTACCGGACAGGGACAGGAAACACCATATATTTT. It is translated as CASSYRTGTGNTIYF. The chain uses TRBV6-5 and TRBJ1-3; 8 nucleotides line up with TRBD1. The CDR3 runs 15 residues. Unmatched junction bases numbered 4, after V lost 2 bases and J lost 4 bases. CDR1 MNHEY and CDR2 SVGAGI come from the germline V gene.